This TCR beta chain was documented in a study of cytomegalovirus exposure and HLA in healthy donors. Study as a whole: When 350 to 500 donors were genotyped, roughly 80% of them were found to fall in the Caucasian-associated ancestry cluster. Points from the study as a whole: HLA alleles showed associations with some 17,000 TCR beta sequences in a later analysis, at a 0.05 false discovery rate. Common viral pathogens were later found to be apparently linked to several of the most significant clusters. Earlier analysis yielded a pattern in which most TCR beta V segments were productive about 87% or about 30% of the time.

CDR3 size: 12 residues. V lost 2 bases to trimming and J lost 7 bases, with 8 bases between them. Per the germline V gene, CDR1 is MNHEY and CDR2 is SVGAGI. PCR amplification relied on 60 Vbeta primers (plus 13 Jbeta primers). Assay used: immunoSEQ multiplex PCR; TCRdb lists only in-frame clones, some missing. The sample records about 190,000 clones, over 70% being singletons. As to this clone: What it binds is unknown.

The sample taken for sequencing was PBMCs. This chain uses TRBV6-5 with TRBJ1-2; D not certain. This receptor was obtained from a man aged 35 to 55 in good health and CMV-seropositive. Here the CDR3 DNA reads TGTGCCAGCAGTTACGGCAGGTTTGGCTACACCTTC. Its protein product is CASSYGRFGYTF.